The 21 T cell receptor beta chains below come from one sample, sequenced in a study of TIL therapy for anti-PD-1-resistant metastatic lung cancer. This was the immunoSEQ v3 assay. The method was immunoSEQ multiplex PCR; TCRdb's version includes in-frame clones alone and lacks a portion of them. Altogether approximately 97,000 clones are present, under 70% being singletons, with the ten largest covering approximately 9.9%. The time point is: pre-treatment sample, taken before nivolumab and TIL therapy. Pleural nodules or supraclavicular lymph nodes made up most of the excised metastases sampled. The specimen comprised tumor tissue, sampled at baseline. Receptor source: a person aged 25 to 85 with non-small cell lung cancer.

J is TRBJ2-7 and V is TRBV7-3; D uncertain. The V end was cut by 2 bases, the J end by 3 bases, with 8 bases between. Germline V gives CDR1 SGHTA, CDR2 FQGTGA. The CDR3 contains 13 residues. The CDR3 loop reads CASSLHPGYEQYF. The CDR3 DNA sequence: TGTGCCAGCAGCTTACATCCAGGCTACGAGCAGTACTTC.

This clone was seen a single time. This chain connects TRBV5-5 to TRBJ1-3; TRBD1 aligns across 7 bases. The germline CDR1 and CDR2 sequences are SGHKS and YYEKEE (reference sequence). V trimming: 0 bases; J trimming: 0 bases; junction bases outside the gene matches: 6. The CDR3 runs to 17 residues. CDR3 coding DNA: TGTGCCAGCAGCTTGGCGGACAGGCCTATCTCTGGAAACACCATATATTTT. The encoded protein is CASSLADRPISGNTIYF.

This rearrangement joins TRBV23-1 to TRBJ1-6; D is ambiguous. TRBV23-1 qualifies as an ORF whose function is uncertain. The germline V and J ends were trimmed by 4 bases and 5 bases, with 9 bases remaining between them. The CDR3 runs to 14 residues. The CDR3 bases are TGCGCCAGCAGTCCCGGAGGGAATAATTCACCCCTCCACTTT. Translated, it gives CASSPGGNNSPLHF.

The chain employs TRBV21-1 and TRBJ1-1. TRBV21-1 is a listed pseudogene. The CDR3 extends over 10 amino acids. CDR3 sequence: CASSSLHRGF. In nucleotides, the CDR3 is TGTGCCAGCAGCTCACTCCACCGTGGCTTT.

This rearrangement joins TRBV5-1 to TRBJ1-1; D might be TRBD1 (5 bases). Per germline, CDR1 SGHRS and CDR2 YFSETQ. The V and J ends lost 7 bases and 6 bases respectively, with 10 bases between them. CDR3 length equals 11 residues. The CDR3 protein is CASWTGAEAFF. The CDR3 DNA is TGCGCCAGCTGGACGGGGGCTGAAGCTTTCTTT.

The J gene is TRBJ1-3, the V gene TRBV28; D remains ambiguous. There are 12 residues in the CDR3. Germline V gene lookup returns CDR1 MDHEN and CDR2 SYDVKM. Trimming stripped 10 bases from V and 6 bases from J, with 13 bases between. CDR3 region: CATAPRPNTIYF. In DNA, the CDR3 is TGTGCCACCGCTCCTAGACCAAACACCATATATTTT.

The chain is built from TRBV7-2 and TRBJ2-3, with a tentative D call TRBD1 (6 bases). The CDR3 has 14 amino acids. Trimming pared 1 base from V and 5 bases from J, leaving 10 bases between. Per germline, CDR1 SGHTA and CDR2 FQGNSA. The CDR3 DNA follows: TGTGCCAGCAGCTTAGGGGGGACAAGAGATACGCAGTATTTT. It codes for CASSLGGTRDTQYF.

The chain employs TRBV5-1 and TRBJ1-6, with D uncertain. This CDR3 is 16 amino acids long. V dropped 4 bases and J dropped 10 bases, with 21 bases sitting between them. Germline assignment: CDR1 SGHRS and CDR2 YFSETQ. As DNA, the CDR3 is TGCGCCAGCAGCACCAAACCCCAGGACGGAGGCTCACCCCTCCACTTT. Protein: CASSTKPQDGGSPLHF. The variable domain in full, with the rest retrieved from reference TRBV5-1 and TRBJ1-6, is KAGVTQTPRYLIKTRGQQVTLSCSPISGHRSVSWYQQTPGQGLQFLFEYFSETQRNKGNFPGRFSGRQFSNSRSEMNVSTLELGDSALYLCASSTKPQDGGSPLHFGNGTRLTVT.

The V call is TRBV3-1 (or the pseudogene TRBV3-2), the J call TRBJ2-7; D is ambiguous. The germline V and J ends were trimmed by 0 bases and 4 bases, with 16 bases remaining between them. CDR3 length: 16 amino acids. Germline V gives CDR1 LGHDT, CDR2 YNNKEL (reference sequence). The CDR3 loop is CASSQESYPGRYEQYF. For the CDR3, the DNA is TGTGCCAGCAGCCAAGAGAGTTACCCGGGCCGATACGAGCAGTACTTC.

This clone came up a few times. The genes are TRBV11-2 and TRBJ2-2, with D unclear. CDR3 size: 14 residues. Looked up from germline, CDR1 is SGHAT and CDR2 is FQNNGV. V shed 0 bases and J shed 6 bases, with 8 bases lying between them. The CDR3 coding sequence is TGTGCCAGCAGCTTAGATTTCAGCGCCGGGGAGCTGTTTTTT. Translating it yields CASSLDFSAGELFF.

The chain links TRBV28 to TRBJ2-7; D not certain. V was clipped by 2 bases and J by 10 bases, with 0 bases between them. There are 8 residues in the CDR3. Germline V CDR1 and CDR2: MDHEN, SYDVKM. In DNA, the CDR3 is TGTGCCAGCAGTTTACAGTACTTC. Protein product: CASSLQYF.

This rearrangement joins TRBV2 to TRBJ2-5, with D perhaps TRBD1 (6 bases). The CDR3 consists of 13 residues. The V end was cut by 10 bases, the J end by 4 bases, with 16 bases between. Per the germline V gene, CDR1 is SNHLY and CDR2 is FYNNEI. CDR3 bases: TGTGCCACCAGGGGCGACACCCGAGAGACCCAGTACTTC. Residues: CATRGDTRETQYF.

This chain links TRBV6-2 or TRBV6-3 with TRBJ2-7; 7 bases agree with TRBD1. V lost 2 bases to trimming and J lost 3 bases; unmatched junction nucleotides: 7. This CDR3 region has 15 residues. CDR1 and CDR2 from the germline V gene are MNHEY and SVGEGT. The CDR3 DNA reads TGTGCCAGCAGTTACGAGGGCAGGGGGAGCTACGAGCAGTACTTC. Its protein is CASSYEGRGSYEQYF.

This clone has a handful of counts. The rearrangement links TRBV7-2 to TRBJ1-5; TRBD1 might be the D (6 bases). The CDR3 has 16 amino acids. Germline V gene lookup returns CDR1 SGHTA and CDR2 FQGNSA. Trimming removed 1 base from V and 6 bases from J, with 16 bases in between. The DNA of the CDR3 is TGTGCCAGCAGCTTAGGATTCGACAGGTTCGGTCAGCCCCAGCATTTT. It translates to CASSLGFDRFGQPQHF.

The J gene is TRBJ2-6, the V gene TRBV28; D might be TRBD1 (5 bases). Deletions cut 3 bases from V and 4 bases from J, with 10 bases between. The germline V gene encodes CDR1 MDHEN and CDR2 SYDVKM. The CDR3 totals 15 residues. For the CDR3, the DNA is TGTGCCAGCAGTTTGACAGTCCCCGGGGCCAACGTCCTGACTTTC. Translated, it gives CASSLTVPGANVLTF.

The chain has TRBV23-1 and TRBJ1-2; 8 nucleotides align to TRBD1. TRBV23-1 is an ORF, and what it does is uncertain. This CDR3 spans 16 amino acids. V gave up 0 bases and J gave up 5 bases; unmatched junction bases: 8. In DNA form, the CDR3 reads TGCGCCAGCAGTCAATCGGGGGACAGGCGAGGGTATGGCTACACCTTC. Protein product: CASSQSGDRRGYGYTF.

J is TRBJ2-2 and V is TRBV7-8; D is ambiguous. Germline CDR1 reads SGHVS; CDR2 reads FQNEAQ. This CDR3 region has 15 residues. Between the trimmed V and J ends, which lost 2 bases and 2 bases, there was a span of 9 bases. For the CDR3, the DNA is TGTGCCAGCAGCTTACCCAGGACCAACACCGGGGAGCTGTTTTTT. Its translation: CASSLPRTNTGELFF.

The chain joins TRBV7-8 to TRBJ1-6; no firm D call. The CDR3 extends over 14 amino acids. The germline V and J ends were trimmed by 7 bases and 7 bases, with 14 bases remaining between them. From germline, CDR1 is SGHVS and CDR2 FQNEAQ. CDR3 sequence: CASTLSNLNSPLHF. In nucleotides, the CDR3 is TGTGCCAGCACCTTGTCAAACTTGAATTCACCCCTCCACTTT.

The chain employs TRBV18 and TRBJ2-1, with 11 bases matching TRBD2. The CDR3 contains 15 residues. Unmatched junction bases numbered 5, after V lost 3 bases and J lost 7 bases. CDR1 and CDR2 (germline): KGHSH, LQKENI. CDR3 residues: CASSPGLAATNEQFF. The CDR3 bases are TGTGCCAGCTCACCGGGACTAGCGGCGACAAATGAGCAGTTCTTC. Full variable domain (outside the CDR3, taken from reference TRBV18 and TRBJ2-1): NAGVMQNPRHLVRRRGQEARLRCSPMKGHSHVYWYRQLPEEGLKFMVYLQKENIIDESGMPKERFSAEFPKEGPSILRIQQVVRGDSAAYFCASSPGLAATNEQFFGPGTRLTVL.

Within the sample, this clone is medium-sized. V and J are TRBV21-1 and TRBJ1-2; TRBD1 is taken as the D call from the table, unchecked against the DNA. TRBV21-1 is labeled a pseudogene. The CDR3 covers 14 residues. DNA of the CDR3: TGTGCCAGCAGCCCGCGGACAGGGAAAGTGGTGTACACCTTC. Residues: CASSPRTGKVVYTF.

This clone has a handful of counts. The V call is TRBV19, the J call TRBJ1-5, with D tentatively TRBD1 (6 bases). Germline V CDR1 and CDR2: LNHDA, SQIVND (reference sequence). The CDR3 runs 15 residues. V lost 3 bases and J 5 bases, leaving 14 bases between the germline ends. Here the CDR3 DNA reads TGTGCCAGTAGTATCGTCCCAGGGGATGATCAGCCCCAGCATTTT. It yields the protein CASSIVPGDDQPQHF.